This TCR beta chain derives from a study of blood T cells in healthy people across ages (dated by TCRdb to between 2015 and 2017). In terms of the full investigation: In model experiments, template switching captured about one uniquely barcoded TCR beta cDNA molecule for every two T cells. To avoid experimental bias, donors of different ages were distributed randomly across sequencing lanes. For two donors (one aged 18 to 30 and one aged 80 or older), the study analyzed two additional independent replicas of 1 million unique cDNA reads from the same blood draw. The donors were split into four age groups: young (average 16 years), middle-aged (nearly 40), aged (more than 55) and long-lived (over 75). To track age-related changes in TCR beta repertoire diversity, the study relied on deep sequencing normalized with unique cDNA molecular identifiers.

Systemically healthy Caucasian individuals from Russia, around 38 in total and aged roughly 6 to 100 years, were included as donors. Approximately 9 milliliters of peripheral blood were collected from each donor into EDTA-treated Vacutainer tubes. Ficoll-Paque density-gradient centrifugation was used to isolate PBMCs, with at least 6.5 million per sample. Total RNA, at least 6 micrograms per sample, was extracted from PBMCs with Trizol reagent. The percentages of naive CD45RAhigh/CD27high T cells were determined by flow cytometry on a PBMC aliquot from every donor. As to this clonotype: Its antigen is unknown. The input lacks base qualities; no much larger clone sits a single base away.

The library was made by 5' RACE. The listed sequencing device is Illumina HiSeq 2500. The second PCR ran for about 7 to 11 cycles and used a J-beta primer mix along with a sample-barcoded 5' primer. A unique molecular identifier was introduced onto each TCR beta cDNA molecule by a template-switch 5' adaptor carrying 12 random nucleotides. Each sample yielded at least 2.5 million CDR3-containing paired-end reads. First-strand cDNA synthesis was performed from all RNA using the Mint cDNA synthesis kit, with priming by a TRBC-specific oligonucleotide. After uracil-DNA glycosylase treatment, a first 18-cycle PCR used universal primers M1SS and BC2_uni_R on all cDNA. For the original study's pipeline: For normalization, 1 million high-quality reads, each with a distinct molecular identifier, were randomly selected from each sample. Instead of being binned into consensus sequences, reads that shared molecular identifiers were thrown out. MiTCR, run with a Q25 quality threshold and the strictest error-elimination algorithm, handled CDR3 identification, clonotype clustering and error correction. A nonparametric unseen species model with Euler transformation was used to estimate lower-bound total TCR beta diversity. TCRdb applied fastp at Q25 and MiXCR to the public reads, then kept only in-frame beta chains. Each CDR3 protein appears once, grouped with its most common genes and DNA. None of the V and J calls come from the authors' own analysis; TCRdb made them. This sample comprises 1.2 million to 1.5 million distinct CDR3 sequences, 42% of them detected only once. Roughly 7.9% of the sample is taken by the ten largest.

Unmatched junction bases come to 6, with V trimmed by 5 bases and J by 0 bases. The germline V gene gives CDR1 as SGHTA and CDR2 as FQGNSA. The CDR3, from cysteine to phenylalanine, totals 17 residues. The sequence is cut down to CDR3 DNA, 51 bases in frame from base 1. Study-level results and caveats: Compared with the aged group, the long-lived group had more naive CD4+ T cells, fewer expanded clones and increased TCR diversity, suggesting age selection. Observed TCR beta diversity per million T cells fell roughly linearly with age, and a significant reduction was already apparent by age around 40. Donor CMV infection status was unknown, potentially confounding age-related changes in expanded clonotypes. Total diversity estimates from one million sequenced T cells were considered lower bounds and underestimates. The percentage of naive T cells measured by flow cytometry correlated strongly with observed TCR beta diversity. Since profiling was done on bulk unsorted PBMCs, naive and antigen-experienced compartments could not be conclusively compared.

This TCR derives from a woman in her late teens or twenties in good health. Sequences were obtained from blood. This sequence uses TRBV7-2 and TRBJ2-7; TRBD2 agrees with 14 junctional bases. The base sequence is TGTGCCAGCAGCCTCTACGGACTAGCGGGGGGCTCCTACGAGCAGTACTTC. Its protein is CASSLYGLAGGSYEQYF.